What follows are 17 T cell receptor beta chains derived from one specimen sequenced in a study of cytomegalovirus exposure and HLA in healthy donors. Profiling relied on immunoSEQ multiplex PCR, and the TCRdb table lists in-frame clones only, not all of them. The table includes 120,000 or so clones, about nine tenths detected once. What was sequenced was PBMCs. The source of these receptors is a man aged 25 to 40 in good health and CMV-seronegative.

V and J are TRBV5-1 and TRBJ2-5; 10 bases are a match to TRBD1. Losses at the gene ends were 4 bases for V and 4 bases for J; bases not matched to a gene: 10. The CDR3 spans 16 residues. Germline V gene data show CDR1 as SGHRS and CDR2 as YFSETQ. The CDR3 DNA is TGCGCCAGCAGCCCGGGGACAGGGGAAGTTGGAGAGACCCAGTACTTC. This codes for CASSPGTGEVGETQYF. The full variable domain, completed using reference TRBV5-1 and TRBJ2-5, is KAGVTQTPRYLIKTRGQQVTLSCSPISGHRSVSWYQQTPGQGLQFLFEYFSETQRNKGNFPGRFSGRQFSNSRSEMNVSTLELGDSALYLCASSPGTGEVGETQYFGPGTRLLVL.

The genes are TRBV7-2 and TRBJ2-7, with D tentatively TRBD2 (6 bases). The V gene lost 3 bases and the J gene lost 3 bases, with 15 bases spanning the gap. CDR1 and CDR2 (germline): SGHTA, FQGNSA. CDR3 size: 15 residues. This CDR3 reads CASSFGLNQGYEQYF. The CDR3 nucleotides are TGTGCCAGCAGCTTCGGACTAAACCAAGGCTACGAGCAGTACTTC.

V and J are TRBV27 and TRBJ1-2; 9 bases map to TRBD1. The trim removed 5 bases at V and 6 bases at J, leaving 4 bases unmatched. The CDR3 runs to 13 residues. CDR1 is MNHEY, CDR2 SMNVEV, per germline (reference sequence). CDR3 in amino acids: CASSPGTGNGYTF. In DNA form, the CDR3 reads TGTGCCAGCAGTCCGGGGACAGGGAATGGCTACACCTTC.

This chain uses TRBV27 with TRBJ2-2; 8 bases match TRBD1. V gave up 2 bases and J gave up 1 base; unmatched junction bases: 9. Looked up from germline, CDR1 is MNHEY and CDR2 is SMNVEV (reference sequence). CDR3 length: 18 amino acids. CDR3 residues: CASSLGPGTGENTGELFF. DNA for the CDR3: TGTGCCAGCAGTTTAGGTCCCGGGACAGGAGAGAACACCGGGGAGCTGTTTTTT.

Note on this clone: Other DNA sequences in this specimen translate into the identical CDR3. This rearrangement joins TRBV11-3 to TRBJ2-1; tentatively, D is TRBD2 (7 bases). V lost 5 bases and J 7 bases, leaving 9 bases between the germline ends. This CDR3 spans 12 amino acids. Per the germline V gene, CDR1 is SGHNT and CDR2 is YENEEA. CDR3 residues: CASSGRGNEQFF. The CDR3 nucleotides are TGTGCCAGCAGCGGGAGGGGGAATGAGCAGTTCTTC.

The CDR3 loop reads CASSFVQGYTDTQYF. For the CDR3, the DNA is TGTGCCAGCAGCTTCGTGCAGGGATACACAGATACGCAGTATTTT. The V and J genes are TRBV5-4 and TRBJ2-3; weak D call: TRBD1 (5 bases). CDR3 length: 15 amino acids. Looked up from germline, CDR1 is SGHNT and CDR2 is YYREEE (reference sequence). Trimming took 2 bases from V and 2 from J, leaving 12 bases between them.

The genes are TRBV5-1 and TRBJ2-5, with TRBD1 as a possible D gene (6 bases). This CDR3 is built from 15 residues. V lost 0 bases, J lost 2 bases, and 11 bases lay in between. Germline values: CDR1 SGHRS, CDR2 YFSETQ. The CDR3 DNA follows: TGCGCCAGCAGCTTGGGCAGTACAGGGCAAGAGACCCAGTACTTC. It encodes CASSLGSTGQETQYF.

This clone appeared a single time. The V and J genes are TRBV19 and TRBJ1-5; TRBD1 matches 10 bases. Germline lookup yields CDR1 LNHDA and CDR2 SQIVND (reference sequence). The V segment lost 4 bases and the J segment 6 bases; nucleotides outside the gene matches: 9. The CDR3 runs 16 residues. CDR3: CASSRVGQGGFQPQHF. DNA of the CDR3: TGTGCCAGTAGTAGGGTTGGACAGGGGGGATTTCAGCCCCAGCATTTT.

The V gene is TRBV6-1, the J gene TRBJ1-4, with D perhaps TRBD1 (6 bases). The CDR3 length is 15 residues. The V gene lost 7 bases and the J gene lost 6 bases, with 18 bases spanning the gap. Germline V CDR1 and CDR2: MNHNS, SASEGT. The CDR3 coding sequence is TGTGCCAGCACCCCCGCCCAGGGGTCATATGAAAAACTGTTTTTT. Amino acids: CASTPAQGSYEKLFF.

The rearrangement uses TRBV6-1 and TRBJ1-1; D gene ambiguous. V lost 5 bases and J lost 0, with 7 bases in between. Germline CDR1 reads MNHNS; CDR2 reads SASEGT. The CDR3 length is 13 residues. The chain's CDR3 is CASSLSLNTEAFF. The CDR3 DNA reads TGTGCCAGCAGTTTAAGCCTGAACACTGAAGCTTTCTTT.

The genes are TRBV27 and TRBJ1-1; no clear D gene. Germline V lookup: CDR1 MNHEY, CDR2 SMNVEV (reference sequence). This CDR3 spans 15 amino acids. Between the trimmed V and J ends, which lost 3 bases and 6 bases, there was a span of 17 bases. CDR3 DNA sequence: TGTGCCAGCAGTTTGACTGACTCCATTGGATCTGAAGCTTTCTTT. It codes for CASSLTDSIGSEAFF.

J is TRBJ1-2 and V is TRBV5-1; D might be TRBD1 (6 bases). This CDR3 contains 15 residues. V lost 4 bases and J lost 4, with 17 bases in between. The germline V gene has CDR1 SGHRS and CDR2 YFSETQ. In DNA form, the CDR3 reads TGCGCCAGCAGCACCCCAGGGGCGGGGGGCTATGGCTACACCTTC. Protein sequence: CASSTPGAGGYGYTF.

The chain employs TRBV4-3 and TRBJ1-1; 7 bases line up with TRBD1. Germline assignment: CDR1 LGHNA and CDR2 YSLEER. The CDR3 is made up of 15 amino acids. V dropped 1 base and J dropped 3; count of bases not matched to a gene: 5. The CDR3 region is CASSQGRGLYTEAFF. The CDR3 nucleotides read TGCGCCAGCAGCCAAGGGAGGGGGCTGTACACTGAAGCTTTCTTT.

The V and J genes are TRBV6-1 and TRBJ1-3, with 9 nucleotides matching TRBD1. The V segment lost 4 bases and the J segment 4 bases; nucleotides outside the gene matches: 5. This CDR3 region has 15 residues. Germline V lookup: CDR1 MNHNS, CDR2 SASEGT. The CDR3 region is CASSGGQGQGNTIYF. CDR3 DNA: TGTGCCAGCAGTGGTGGACAGGGGCAAGGAAACACCATATATTTT.

The chain joins TRBV9 to TRBJ1-3; 7 bases are a match to TRBD1. This CDR3 contains 18 residues. Trimming removed 0 bases from V and 2 bases from J; junction bases left unmatched: 11. In germline, CDR1 is SGDLS, CDR2 YYNGEE. Written as DNA, the CDR3 is TGTGCCAGCAGCGTAGCTCAGACAGGGCCGAACCCTGGAAACACCATATATTTT. Encoded protein: CASSVAQTGPNPGNTIYF. Drawing the rest from reference TRBV9 and TRBJ1-3, the complete variable domain is DSGVTQTPKHLITATGQRVTLRCSPRSGDLSVYWYQQSLDQGLQFLIQYYNGEERAKGNILERFSAQQFPDLHSELNLSSLELGDSALYFCASSVAQTGPNPGNTIYFGEGSWLTVV.

The V gene is TRBV29-1, the J gene TRBJ2-7; 8 nucleotides agree with TRBD2. CDR1 is SQVTM and CDR2 is ANQGSEA in the germline V gene. This CDR3 contains 14 residues. Trimming cost V 6 bases and J 5 bases; bases outside gene matches: 12. CDR3 sequence: CSVTTPGGPNEQYF. The CDR3 bases are TGCAGCGTGACTACCCCGGGAGGGCCCAACGAGCAGTACTTC.

This clone was recorded a few times. The V gene is TRBV5-6, the J gene TRBJ1-6; 7 bases align to TRBD1. The CDR3 loop spans 15 amino acids. The germline V gene encodes CDR1 SGHDT and CDR2 YYEEEE. The ends lost 3 bases at V and 4 bases at J; junction bases unmatched: 4. CDR3 sequence (DNA): TGTGCCAGCAGCTACCGGGACAGTTATAATTCACCCCTCCACTTT. As protein: CASSYRDSYNSPLHF.